These T cell receptor beta chains were read from a single sample in a study of blood T cell repertoires in COVID-19. TCRdb's copy holds only in-frame clones and misses some; the assay was immunoSEQ multiplex PCR. The repertoire includes 270,000 or so clones, around 82% of them detected once, and roughly 3.1% sits in the top ten. Sample: PBMCs or T cells enriched from blood (not recorded which). These receptors originate from a man in his forties or fifties who had recovered from COVID-19. Each CDR3 is given with its conserved first and last residue. Each record gives: V gene, D gene, clone size, J gene, CDR3 protein, CDR3 DNA. A D gene is named only where the DNA matches it firmly. Part of the rows lack a size; the others show once, few, many or a class for expanded clones.

TRBV14	TRBD1	-	TRBJ1-2	CASSLTGTYGYTF	TGTGCCAGCAGCTTGACAGGGACGTACGGCTACACCTTC
TRBV5-8	TRBD2	-	TRBJ2-7	CASSRGDFPREQYF	TGTGCCAGCAGCCGGGGGGATTTTCCTAGGGAGCAGTACTTC
TRBV2	-	-	TRBJ1-1	CASSTTGTWTGYTEAFF	TGTGCCAGCAGCACGACCGGGACTTGGACGGGGTACACTGAAGCTTTCTTT
TRBV15	TRBD1	-	TRBJ1-1	CATSRRDSPEAFF	TGTGCCACCAGCAGAAGGGACAGTCCCGAAGCTTTCTTT
TRBV12-5	TRBD1	-	TRBJ2-2	CASGLGSKDRVNTGELFF	TGTGCTAGTGGTTTGGGATCTAAGGACAGGGTAAACACCGGGGAGCTGTTTTTT
TRBV18	-	-	TRBJ1-5	CASSPRGRESNQPQHF	TGTGCCAGCTCACCCCGGGGTCGGGAAAGCAATCAGCCCCAGCATTTT
TRBV15	-	-	TRBJ1-5	CATGFGGPQHF	TGTGCCACCGGATTCGGGGGGCCCCAGCATTTT
TRBV3-1/TRBV3-2	-	-	TRBJ2-5	CASSQRENPQYF	TGTGCCAGCAGCCAGAGGGAGAATCCCCAGTACTTC
TRBV14	-	-	TRBJ2-3	CASSPSFFSTDTQYF	TGTGCCAGCAGCCCGAGCTTCTTCAGCACAGATACGCAGTATTTT
TRBV29-1	-	-	TRBJ1-3	CSVGGGAGNTIYF	TGCAGCGTCGGAGGAGGAGCTGGAAACACCATATATTTT
TRBV9	TRBD2	-	TRBJ2-5	CASSRLEGEGETQYF	TGTGCCAGCAGCCGATTAGAAGGGGAGGGAGAGACCCAGTACTTC
TRBV7-2	TRBD1	-	TRBJ2-7	CASSLVGTGDEQYF	TGTGCCAGCAGCTTAGTGGGGACAGGGGACGAGCAGTACTTC
TRBV27	TRBD1	-	TRBJ1-1	CASRGQGATEAFF	TGTGCCAGCAGGGGACAGGGGGCTACTGAAGCTTTCTTT
TRBV3-1/TRBV3-2	-	once	TRBJ2-5	CASSHPTCGVILQETQYF	TGTGCCAGCAGCCACCCCACCTGCGGGGTAATCCTCCAAGAGACCCAGTACTTC
TRBV10-1	-	-	TRBJ1-4	CASRSREKLFF	TGCGCCAGCAGGAGTAGAGAAAAACTGTTTTTT
TRBV5-4	-	-	TRBJ2-1	CASSWGRGEQFF	TGTGCCAGCAGCTGGGGTAGGGGTGAGCAGTTCTTC
TRBV27	-	-	TRBJ1-5	CASSAAFDTYQPQHF	TGTGCCAGCAGTGCCGCCTTTGACACCTATCAGCCCCAGCATTTT
TRBV7-2	-	-	TRBJ1-4	CASSLWRSEKLFF	TGTGCCAGCAGCTTGTGGCGGTCTGAAAAACTGTTTTTT
TRBV3-1/TRBV3-2	TRBD2	-	TRBJ2-1	CASSQVAGEQFF	TGTGCCAGCAGCCAGGTAGCGGGCGAGCAGTTCTTC
TRBV15	TRBD1	-	TRBJ2-7	CATSRDFKGAGEQYF	TGTGCCACCAGCAGAGATTTTAAGGGGGCTGGGGAGCAGTACTTC
TRBV30	TRBD1	-	TRBJ1-3	CAWRLTGPADTIYF	TGTGCCTGGAGGCTGACAGGGCCGGCCGACACCATATATTTT
TRBV4-1	-	-	TRBJ1-4	CASSQAGRTNEKLFF	TGCGCCAGCAGCCAAGCTGGTAGAACTAATGAAAAACTGTTTTTT
TRBV7-9	TRBD1	-	TRBJ2-1	CASSLGTGRRDEQFF	TGTGCCAGCAGCTTAGGGACAGGGAGGAGGGATGAGCAGTTCTTC
TRBV11-2	TRBD2	few	TRBJ2-1	CASSLRRLAGGLHEQFF	TGTGCCAGCAGCCTTCGTCGATTAGCGGGGGGTTTGCATGAGCAGTTCTTC
TRBV28	TRBD1	-	TRBJ1-2	CASSPPGQGYYGYTF	TGTGCCAGCAGTCCCCCGGGACAGGGCTACTATGGCTACACCTTC
TRBV29-1	-	few	TRBJ2-4	CSVGTATDIQYF	TGCAGCGTTGGGACAGCAACGGACATTCAGTACTTC
TRBV6-4	-	-	TRBJ2-1	CASSLEGHSYNEQFF	TGTGCCAGCAGTTTGGAGGGCCACTCCTACAATGAGCAGTTCTTC
TRBV7-6	TRBD2	once	TRBJ2-1	CASSLAATSGGAVDEQFF	TGTGCCAGCAGCTTAGCTGCTACTAGCGGGGGGGCTGTAGATGAGCAGTTCTTC
TRBV2	-	-	TRBJ1-1	CASSLTENTEAFF	TGTGCCAGCAGCCTGACAGAGAACACTGAAGCTTTCTTT
TRBV2	-	-	TRBJ2-7	CASRFSGLDKRGEQYF	TGTGCCAGCAGATTTTCCGGGCTCGATAAGAGAGGGGAGCAGTACTTC
TRBV28	-	-	TRBJ2-1	CASRPGRGSYNEQFF	TGTGCCAGCAGGCCGGGGAGGGGGTCCTACAATGAGCAGTTCTTC
TRBV19	-	-	TRBJ1-2	CASSIQSTANYGYTF	TGTGCCAGTAGTATACAATCCACAGCTAACTATGGCTACACCTTC
TRBV19	-	-	TRBJ1-5	CASSIANGQSNQPQHF	TGTGCCAGTAGTATAGCAAACGGACAGTCCAATCAGCCCCAGCATTTT
TRBV11-2	TRBD2	-	TRBJ2-3	CASSLGLAGGTDTQYF	TGTGCCAGCAGCTTAGGGCTAGCGGGGGGCACAGATACGCAGTATTTT
TRBV24-1	TRBD1	-	TRBJ1-5	CATSTGVSNQPQHF	TGTGCCACCAGCACAGGGGTTAGCAATCAGCCCCAGCATTTT
TRBV5-6	-	few	TRBJ2-7	CASEPAGRFAMQYF	TGTGCCAGCGAACCAGCGGGTCGATTCGCGATGCAGTACTTC
TRBV29-1	-	-	TRBJ2-6	CSVKDNSGANVLTF	TGCAGCGTTAAAGACAACTCTGGGGCCAACGTCCTGACTTTC
TRBV10-1	TRBD2	few	TRBJ2-2	CASSSGEWAGELFF	TGCGCCAGCAGCAGCGGGGAATGGGCCGGGGAGCTGTTTTTT
TRBV6-5	TRBD1	-	TRBJ2-7	CASSLDRAALDEQYF	TGTGCCAGCAGCCTGGACAGGGCCGCTTTGGACGAGCAGTACTTC
TRBV9	TRBD1	-	TRBJ1-1	CASSRQGAGSTEAFF	TGTGCCAGCAGTAGACAGGGGGCGGGTTCCACTGAAGCTTTCTTT
TRBV13	-	-	TRBJ2-2	CAAGVLGELFF	TGTGCAGCGGGCGTTCTCGGGGAGCTGTTTTTT
TRBV6-2/TRBV6-3	-	-	TRBJ2-7	CASSYSWDITYEQYF	TGTGCCAGCAGTTACTCCTGGGACATAACCTACGAGCAGTACTTC
TRBV5-1	-	-	TRBJ2-5	CASRILGEETQYF	TGCGCCAGCCGAATACTAGGAGAAGAGACCCAGTACTTC
TRBV27	TRBD2	-	TRBJ2-6	CASSSGVSSGANVLTF	TGTGCCAGCTCTAGCGGGGTAAGCTCTGGGGCCAACGTCCTGACTTTC
TRBV7-9	TRBD1	-	TRBJ1-4	CASSFYEGAVEKLFF	TGTGCCAGCAGCTTTTATGAGGGGGCAGTGGAAAAACTGTTTTTT
TRBV7-7	-	-	TRBJ2-5	CASSADIQETQYF	TGTGCTAGCAGCGCGGACATCCAGGAGACCCAGTACTTC
TRBV6-2/TRBV6-3	TRBD2	-	TRBJ2-5	CASSYSVAGGPGKETQYF	TGTGCCAGCAGTTACTCGGTAGCGGGGGGTCCCGGGAAAGAGACCCAGTACTTC
TRBV4-3	-	-	TRBJ1-1	CASSPDKDTEAFF	TGCGCCAGCAGCCCCGACAAGGACACTGAAGCTTTCTTT
TRBV24-1	TRBD1	-	TRBJ2-5	CATSGGQGGFQETQYF	TGTGCCACCAGCGGGGGACAGGGAGGCTTTCAAGAGACCCAGTACTTC
TRBV6-2/TRBV6-3	-	once	TRBJ2-4	CASSDNLLAKNIQYF	TGTGCCAGCAGTGATAACCTACTAGCCAAAAACATTCAGTACTTC
TRBV25-1	TRBD2	-	TRBJ2-7	CASSVSGRDEQYF	TGTGCCAGCAGTGTGAGCGGGAGGGACGAGCAGTACTTC
TRBV2	-	-	TRBJ1-5	CASSERPGTPWYQPQHF	TGTGCCAGCAGTGAACGGCCCGGGACACCCTGGTATCAGCCCCAGCATTTT
TRBV6-5	-	-	TRBJ2-1	CASSQQGQLYNEQFF	TGTGCCAGCAGTCAACAGGGCCAACTCTACAATGAGCAGTTCTTC
TRBV6-4	TRBD2	once	TRBJ2-1	CASRGPGLAGGPVYNEQFF	TGTGCCAGCAGGGGCCCGGGACTAGCGGGAGGGCCGGTATACAATGAGCAGTTCTTC
TRBV6-1	-	few	TRBJ1-3	CASSETRMDTIYF	TGTGCCAGCAGTGAGACACGAATGGACACCATATATTTT